This TCR beta chain was sequenced for a study of metastatic and nonmetastatic thyroid tumors. In the study overall: The study looked at repertoires side by side in blood and in tumor or nodule tissue from malignant and benign thyroid patients.

With MiXCR, TCRdb called clones anew from the PCR reads. The sample has over 70,000 clones, more than 15% seen once. This clone was detected many times. The sample holds other DNA sequences that translate to the same CDR3. Before thyroid surgery, none of the patients had received any treatment. Input material: blood. The source is a female donor with papillary thyroid cancer or a benign thyroid nodule (not recorded which). Some clones in this sample may be carry-over from other donors' samples.

The CDR3 is CASSHLAEGGTDTQYF. In nucleotides, the CDR3 is TGTGCCAGCAGCCACCTAGCGGAGGGGGGCACAGATACGCAGTATTTT. The chain carries TRBV14 and TRBJ2-3, with D perhaps matching TRBD2 (7 bases). The V gene lost 3 bases and the J gene lost 1 base, with 14 bases spanning the gap. The CDR3 spans 16 residues. Germline values: CDR1 SGHDN, CDR2 FVKESK.